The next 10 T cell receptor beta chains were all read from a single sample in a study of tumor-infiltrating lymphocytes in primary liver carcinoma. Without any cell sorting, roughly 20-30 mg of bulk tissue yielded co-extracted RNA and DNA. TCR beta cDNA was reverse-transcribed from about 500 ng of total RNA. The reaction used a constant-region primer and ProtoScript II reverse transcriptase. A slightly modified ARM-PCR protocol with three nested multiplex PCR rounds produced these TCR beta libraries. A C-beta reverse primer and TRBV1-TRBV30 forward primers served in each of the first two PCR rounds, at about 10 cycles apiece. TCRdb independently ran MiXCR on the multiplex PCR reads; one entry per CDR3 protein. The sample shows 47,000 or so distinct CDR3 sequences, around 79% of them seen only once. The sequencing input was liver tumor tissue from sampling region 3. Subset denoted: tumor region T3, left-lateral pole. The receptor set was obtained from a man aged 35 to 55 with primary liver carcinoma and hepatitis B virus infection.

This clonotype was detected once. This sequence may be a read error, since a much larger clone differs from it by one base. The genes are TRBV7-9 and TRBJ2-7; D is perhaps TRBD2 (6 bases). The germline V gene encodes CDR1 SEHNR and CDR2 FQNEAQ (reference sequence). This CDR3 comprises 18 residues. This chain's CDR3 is CASSSSRSGTGRIYDQYF. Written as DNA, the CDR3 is TGTGCCAGCAGCTCAAGTCGATCGGGGACTGGGAGAATATACGATCAGTACTTC. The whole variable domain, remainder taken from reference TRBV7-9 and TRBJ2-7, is DTGVSQNPRHKITKRGQNVTFRCDPISEHNRLYWYRQTLGQGPEFLTYFQNEAQLEKSRLLSDRFSAERPKGSFSTLEIQRTEQGDSAMYLCASSSSRSGTGRIYDQYFGPGTRLTVT.

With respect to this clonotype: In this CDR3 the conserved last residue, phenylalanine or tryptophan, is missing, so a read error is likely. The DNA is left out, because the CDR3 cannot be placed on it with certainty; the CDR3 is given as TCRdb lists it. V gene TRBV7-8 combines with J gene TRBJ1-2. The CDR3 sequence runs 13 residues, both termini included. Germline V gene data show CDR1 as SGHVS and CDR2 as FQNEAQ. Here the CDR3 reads CASSFSSGDGFTS.

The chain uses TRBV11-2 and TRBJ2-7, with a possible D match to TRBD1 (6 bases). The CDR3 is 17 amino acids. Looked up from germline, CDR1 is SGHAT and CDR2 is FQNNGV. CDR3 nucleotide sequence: TGTGTCAATAGCTTAGAGTTCGGGACACCCAGCTCCTACGAGCAGTACTTC. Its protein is CVNSLEFGTPSSYEQYF.

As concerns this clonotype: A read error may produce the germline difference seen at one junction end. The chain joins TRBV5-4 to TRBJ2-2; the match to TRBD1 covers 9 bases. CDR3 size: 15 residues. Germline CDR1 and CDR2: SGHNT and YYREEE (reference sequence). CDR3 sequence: CASSLGQGNTGELFF. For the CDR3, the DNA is TGTGCCAGTAGCTTGGGACAGGGGAACACCGGGGAGCTGTTTTTT.

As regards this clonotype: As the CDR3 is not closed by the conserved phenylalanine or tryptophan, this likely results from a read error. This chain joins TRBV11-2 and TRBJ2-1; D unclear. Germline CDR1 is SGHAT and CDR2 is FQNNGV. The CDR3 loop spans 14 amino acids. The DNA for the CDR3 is TGTGCTAGTAGCTCCGCTGCAGGCGGTAATGAGCAGTTCCTC. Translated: CASSSAAGGNEQFL.

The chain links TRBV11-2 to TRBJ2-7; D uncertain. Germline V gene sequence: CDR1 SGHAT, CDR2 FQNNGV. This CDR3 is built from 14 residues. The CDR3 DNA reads TGTGCAAGTATCTTAGCTTACGGCTCCTACGAGCAGTACTTC. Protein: CASILAYGSYEQYF.

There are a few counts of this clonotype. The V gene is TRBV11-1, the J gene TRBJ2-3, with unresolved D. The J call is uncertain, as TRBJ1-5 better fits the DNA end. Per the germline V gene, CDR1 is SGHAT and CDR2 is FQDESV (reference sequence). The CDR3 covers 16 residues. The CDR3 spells CASSKGLAVSTDTQHF. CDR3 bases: TGTGCCAGCAGCAAGGGTCTGGCGGTTAGCACAGATACGCAGCATTTT.

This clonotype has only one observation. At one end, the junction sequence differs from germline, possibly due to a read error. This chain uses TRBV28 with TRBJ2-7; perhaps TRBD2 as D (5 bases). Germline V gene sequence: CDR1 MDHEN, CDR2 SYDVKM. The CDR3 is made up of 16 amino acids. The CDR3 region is CARSSPMFSRGFEQYF. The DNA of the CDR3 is TGTGCCAGGAGTTCCCCAATGTTCTCCCGAGGGTTCGAGCAGTACTTC.

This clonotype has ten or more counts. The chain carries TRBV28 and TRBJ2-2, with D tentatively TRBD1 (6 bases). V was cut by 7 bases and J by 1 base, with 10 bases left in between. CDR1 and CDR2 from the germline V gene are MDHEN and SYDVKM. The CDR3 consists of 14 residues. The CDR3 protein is CASTRGQNTGELFF. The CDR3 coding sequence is TGTGCCAGCACGAGGGGACAGAACACCGGGGAGCTGTTTTTT. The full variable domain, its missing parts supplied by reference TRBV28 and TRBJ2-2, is DVKVTQSSRYLVKRTGEKVFLECVQDMDHENMFWYRQDPGLGLRLIYFSYDVKMKEKGDIPEGYSVSREKKERFSLILESASTNQTSMYLCASTRGQNTGELFFGEGSRLTVL.

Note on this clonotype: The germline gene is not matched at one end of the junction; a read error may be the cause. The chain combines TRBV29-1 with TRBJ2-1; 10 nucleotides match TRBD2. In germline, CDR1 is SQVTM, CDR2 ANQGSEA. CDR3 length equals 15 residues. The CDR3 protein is CRVGILAGVYDEQFF. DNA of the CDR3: TGCAGAGTTGGTATCCTAGCGGGAGTGTACGATGAGCAGTTCTTC.